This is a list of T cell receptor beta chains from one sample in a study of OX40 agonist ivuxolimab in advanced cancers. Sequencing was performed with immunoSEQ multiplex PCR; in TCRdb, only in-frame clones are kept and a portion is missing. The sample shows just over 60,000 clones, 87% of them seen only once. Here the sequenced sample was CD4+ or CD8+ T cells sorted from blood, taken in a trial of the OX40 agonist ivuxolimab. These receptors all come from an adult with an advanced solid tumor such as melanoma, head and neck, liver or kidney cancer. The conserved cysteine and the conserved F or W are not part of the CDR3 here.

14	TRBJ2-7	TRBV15	ATSRDTGGRPYEQY
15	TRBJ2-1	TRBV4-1	ASSQDLALAAHNEQF
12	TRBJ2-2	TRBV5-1	ASRRSGSPGELF
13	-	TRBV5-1	ASSYGTSGPYEQY
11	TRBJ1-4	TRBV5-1	ASSLAGSEKLF
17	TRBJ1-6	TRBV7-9	ASSLRVPFDPLKNSPLH
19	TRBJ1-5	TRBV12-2	ASRSGQGRTHSTKGNQPQH
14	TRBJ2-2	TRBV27	ASSLFLRANTGELF
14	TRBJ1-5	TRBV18	ASSPQGIGYTQPQH
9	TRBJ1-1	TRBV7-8	ASSFWGEAF
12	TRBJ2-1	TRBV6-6	ASSQRQEYNEQF
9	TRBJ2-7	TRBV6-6	ASRGVYEQY
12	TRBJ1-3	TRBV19	ASSTGFVGNTIY
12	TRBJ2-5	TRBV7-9	ASATSGRPGTQY
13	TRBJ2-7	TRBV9	ASSVDLAGRYEQY
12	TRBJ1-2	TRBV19	ASRKDETNYGYT
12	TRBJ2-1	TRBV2	ASRVTGGTHEQF
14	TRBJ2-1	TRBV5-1	ASSTGLTGSYNEQF
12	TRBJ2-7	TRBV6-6	ASAPGGQSYEQY
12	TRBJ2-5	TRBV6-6	ASSYWQTSVDQY
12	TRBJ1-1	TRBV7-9	ASSAGQGHTEAF
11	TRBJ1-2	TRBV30	AWSSMTNYGYT
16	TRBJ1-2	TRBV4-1	ASSHIVRGQGLLSGYT
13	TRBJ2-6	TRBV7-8	ASSPTPYGANVLT
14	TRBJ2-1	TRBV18	ASSPWVGQGINEQF
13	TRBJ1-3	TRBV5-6	ASSLAQRAGNTIY
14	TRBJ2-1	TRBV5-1	ASSELRVGAYNEQF
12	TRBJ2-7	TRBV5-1	ASSGTGRTYEQY
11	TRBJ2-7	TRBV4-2	ASSSTAAYEQY
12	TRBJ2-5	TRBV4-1	ASSQDPQGETQY
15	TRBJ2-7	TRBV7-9	ASSLASPGTGNYEQY
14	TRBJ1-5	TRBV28	ASSPLGTGSYQPQH
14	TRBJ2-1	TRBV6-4	ASSDSIAGGWNEQF
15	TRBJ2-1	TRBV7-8	ASSLVPALAGYNEQF
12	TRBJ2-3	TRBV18	ASSPRALRDTQY
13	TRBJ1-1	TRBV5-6	ASSRIPPGRTEAF
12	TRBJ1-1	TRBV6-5	ASNLLHENTEAF
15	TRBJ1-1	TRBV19	ASSPLAGGTSNTEAF
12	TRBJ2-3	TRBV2	ASSRGTITDTQY
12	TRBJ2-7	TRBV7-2	ASSLIGASYEQY
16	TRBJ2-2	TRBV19	ASSIVLLAGVSTGELF
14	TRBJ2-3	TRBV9	ASSVQPGRNGDTQY
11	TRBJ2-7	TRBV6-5	ASSYRDTYEQY
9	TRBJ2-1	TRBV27	ASRLGLEQF
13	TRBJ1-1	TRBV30	AWRAWQGQRMVAF
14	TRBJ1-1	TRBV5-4	ASSLPGPLTNTEAF